This T cell receptor beta chain is drawn from a study of T cells in Graves' hyperthyroidism and ophthalmopathy. The overall study: Peripheral blood was obtained at initial diagnosis, preceding any treatment.

From RNA transcripts, TCR beta CDR3 regions were amplified. Primed by the HTBI set, a first-round RT-PCR was run on the TCR CDR3. TCRdb re-called the multiplex PCR reads through MiXCR, storing one row per CDR3 protein. The sample lists roughly 420,000 distinct CDR3 sequences; about an eighth were seen once. This clonotype showed up just a few times. V lost 5 bases and J 3 bases, leaving 20 bases between the germline ends. The germline V gene encodes CDR1 SGHAT and CDR2 FQNNGV. The CDR3 has 16 amino acids. Those with hyperthyroidism were 18 to 65 years old, newly diagnosed, and ill for under 2 months. Investigators excluded patients with uncontrolled infection, other autoimmune disease, pregnancy or lactation. An approximately 9.8 ml volume of fresh peripheral blood provided the PBMCs.

The sequence was collected from a woman aged 18-29 years with Graves' hyperthyroidism. What was sequenced was blood. The chain joins TRBV11-2 to TRBJ2-7; D remains unclear. The CDR3 DNA reads TGTGCCAGCAGCGGTAGTCTTTGGGTCCTGAACTACGAGCAGTACTTC. The encoded protein is CASSGSLWVLNYEQYF. Full variable domain (remainder filled in from reference TRBV11-2 and TRBJ2-7): EAGVAQSPRYKIIEKRQSVAFWCNPISGHATLYWYQQILGQGPKLLIQFQNNGVVDDSQLPKDRFSAERLKGVDSTLKIQPAKLEDSAVYLCASSGSLWVLNYEQYFGPGTRLTVT.